This entry concerns a single T cell receptor (beta chain). This entry comes from a study of blood T cell repertoires in COVID-19. Turning to the study itself: Samples came from the United States, Italy and Spain, spanning acute and convalescent COVID-19. T cells, B-cell-depleted T cells, or PBMCs supplied cDNA or gDNA.

Authors' methods: By means of reference gene primer amplification, nucleated cell counts were estimated. Here immunoSEQ multiplex PCR was the method, and the copy in TCRdb shows in-frame clones only, minus some. Clone size and V and J calls were adopted from that table, with D and trimming inferred from the DNA. This table holds some 70,000 clones, more than 80% found once. This CDR3 spans 15 amino acids. The V gene end was trimmed by 5 bases and the J gene end by 5 bases; junction bases not matched to a gene: 7. From germline, CDR1 is SGHTA and CDR2 FQGNSA. The receptor's source is a woman of 80 years or more with active COVID-19. Sequenced material: peripheral blood. V is TRBV7-2 and J is TRBJ2-5, with 11 bases lining up with TRBD1. The CDR3 DNA reads as TGTGCCAGCAGCCTCTGGGGGACAGGGGGGGAGACCCAGTACTTC. Translating it yields CASSLWGTGGETQYF.